The T cell receptor (beta chain) described here comes from a study of shared clonotypes between healthy human individuals. It was CD45RO-negative cells, positively selected for CCR7, that made up naive CD8 cells, with terminally differentiated effector memory CD45RA+ cells excluded. Libraries were prepared by immunoSEQ multiplex PCR; TCRdb keeps only in-frame clonotypes and omits some of them. The repertoire holds around 1.9 million clones, just over 90% seen once, with about 1.6% in the top ten. The CDR3 extends over 14 amino acids. Germline values: CDR1 MGHDK, CDR2 SYGVNS. Trimming removed 1 base from V and 0 bases from J, with 7 bases in between.

This chain joins TRBV25-1 and TRBJ2-7; D uncertain. This receptor was obtained from a man between 18 and 29 years old in good health. Some clones in this sample may be carry-over from other donors' samples. The specimen sequenced was naive CD8+ T cells from PBMCs. CDR3: CASSELGRSYEQYF. The DNA for the CDR3 is TGTGCCAGCAGTGAATTAGGCCGCTCCTACGAGCAGTACTTC.